These T cell receptor beta chains were read from a single sample in a study of CD8+ T cells in alopecia areata. Generated by immunoSEQ multiplex PCR, the TCRdb table keeps only in-frame clones and is missing some. Altogether roughly 130,000 clones are present, around three fifths being singletons, with the ten largest covering less than 5.5%. Sequencing was performed on CD4+ T cells sorted from blood, taken at week 0. These receptors all come from a human donor with alopecia areata. Both conserved end residues are part of each CDR3. Each record gives: V gene, J gene, CDR3 protein.

TRBV5-1	TRBJ2-1	CASSLPGQGAFF
TRBV7-9	TRBJ2-5	CASSLGSNQETQYF
TRBV25-1	TRBJ2-5	CASSRSLQETQYF
TRBV27	TRBJ2-2	CASRTGPGELFF
TRBV19	TRBJ2-7	CASSALGGPIGEQYF
TRBV7-7	TRBJ2-7	CASSWDAAGEQYF
TRBV12-5	TRBJ1-5	CASGPGLPEEQHF
TRBV18	TRBJ2-5	CASSPPLGIETQYF
TRBV30	TRBJ2-1	CAWSVRVRNEQFF
TRBV29-1	TRBJ2-7	CSVNTRSGTEYYEQYF
TRBV4-3	TRBJ1-2	CASSQEIRAFNYGYTF
TRBV7-9	TRBJ2-5	CASSLGGQEETQYF
TRBV20-1	TRBJ1-3	CSARGKDTIYF
TRBV7-9	TRBJ2-1	CASSRLAVVNEQFF
TRBV19	TRBJ2-6	CASSGASSGANVLTF
TRBV6-5	TRBJ2-3	CASSTYGTQYF
TRBV9	TRBJ1-2	CASSDIGTGEEDGYTF
TRBV4-1	TRBJ2-1	CASSRVTSGLNNEQFF
TRBV29-1	TRBJ2-1	CSVVKGGTAYNEQFF
TRBV7-2	TRBJ1-2	CASSLAGGSYGYTF
TRBV5-6	TRBJ1-5	CASSLWGNQPQHF
TRBV5-1	TRBJ2-7	CASSTAGTASYEQYF
TRBV4-1	TRBJ2-2	CASSQGGGQPTGELFF
TRBV5-4	TRBJ1-1	CASSFTTAGNTEAFF
TRBV7-2	TRBJ1-1	CASSSRVGKAFF
TRBV29-1	TRBJ2-5	CSALPWMSQETQYF
TRBV7-8	TRBJ2-3	CASSGKGQGARDTQYF
TRBV15	TRBJ2-1	CATSRDVGEQFF
TRBV5-4	TRBJ1-2	CASSRGGADYGYTF
TRBV30	TRBJ1-5	CAWRQGVWQPQHF
TRBV7-2	TRBJ1-2	CASSNLAYGYTF
TRBV6-1	TRBJ2-7	CASSESHTSYEQYF
TRBV13	TRBJ2-1	CASSLRWGRGGNSYNEQFF
TRBV9	TRBJ2-2	CASSVSPGYAGELFF
TRBV10-3	TRBJ2-1	CAIGRLGQPNEQFF
TRBV27	TRBJ1-1	CASRSSQGARGSAFF
TRBV28	TRBJ2-4	CASSIEGGSIQYF
TRBV5-6	TRBJ1-2	CASSLDGDGYTF
TRBV19	TRBJ1-1	CASSIVAGIAEAFF
TRBV5-4	TRBJ2-7	CASSLSGSNEQYF